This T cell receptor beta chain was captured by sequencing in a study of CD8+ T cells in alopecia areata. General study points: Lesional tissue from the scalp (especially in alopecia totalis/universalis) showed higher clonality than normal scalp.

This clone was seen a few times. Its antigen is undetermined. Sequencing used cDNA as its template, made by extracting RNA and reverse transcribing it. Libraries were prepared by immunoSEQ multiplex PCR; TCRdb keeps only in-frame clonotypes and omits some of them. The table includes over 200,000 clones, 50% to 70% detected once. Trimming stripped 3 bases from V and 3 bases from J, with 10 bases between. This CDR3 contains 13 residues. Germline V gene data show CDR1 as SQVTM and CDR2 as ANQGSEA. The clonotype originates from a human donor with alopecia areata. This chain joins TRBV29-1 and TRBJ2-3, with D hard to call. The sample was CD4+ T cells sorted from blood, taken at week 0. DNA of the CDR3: TGCAGCGTTGACTGGCTTATGACAGATACGCAGTATTTT. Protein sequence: CSVDWLMTDTQYF.